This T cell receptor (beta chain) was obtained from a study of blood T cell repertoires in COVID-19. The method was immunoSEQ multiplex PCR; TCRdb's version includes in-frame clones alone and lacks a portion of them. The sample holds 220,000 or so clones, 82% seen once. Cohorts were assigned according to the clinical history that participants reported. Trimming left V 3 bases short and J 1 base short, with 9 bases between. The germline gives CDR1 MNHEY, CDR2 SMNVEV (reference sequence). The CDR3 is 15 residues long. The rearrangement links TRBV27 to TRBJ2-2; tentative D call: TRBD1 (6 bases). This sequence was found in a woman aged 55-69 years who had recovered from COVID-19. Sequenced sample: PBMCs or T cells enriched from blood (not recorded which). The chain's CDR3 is CASSFSDRNTGELFF. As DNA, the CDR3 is TGTGCCAGCAGTTTCTCGGACAGGAACACCGGGGAGCTGTTTTTT.